This T cell receptor (beta chain) was sequenced during a study of response to subunit inactivated influenza vaccine. MiXCR, run by TCRdb on the RT-PCR reads, gives a single entry per CDR3 protein. The sample has over 750,000 distinct CDR3 sequences; around 20% are singletons. The germline CDR1 and CDR2 sequences are KGHSH and LQKENI. The V and J ends lost 0 bases and 5 bases respectively, with 10 bases between them. CDR3 length: 14 amino acids. The material was PBMCs from blood, obtained about 5 days after vaccination. J is TRBJ2-5 and V is TRBV18, with a weak D call TRBD1 (6 bases). This receptor was obtained from a man aged 45 to 65 who received an inactivated influenza vaccine. CDR3 sequence: CASSPPTGPETQYF. For the CDR3, the DNA is TGTGCCAGCTCACCACCGACAGGTCCGGAGACCCAGTACTTC.